The 3 T cell receptor beta chains below all came from one sample that was sequenced in a study of cytomegalovirus exposure and HLA in healthy donors. PCR employed 60 Vbeta and 13 Jbeta primers. The method was immunoSEQ multiplex PCR; TCRdb's version includes in-frame clones alone and lacks a portion of them. This sample carries 100,000 to 150,000 clones, roughly two thirds of them seen once, and the ten largest clones take 1.5% to 2%. The source material was PBMCs. These TCRs come from a young man in good health and CMV-seropositive.

The chain combines TRBV7-2 with TRBJ2-3, with 9 positions matching TRBD1. In germline, CDR1 is SGHTA, CDR2 FQGNSA. The CDR3 has 14 residues. Unmatched junction bases numbered 4, after V lost 5 bases and J lost 4 bases. The CDR3 nucleotides read TGTGCCAGCAGCCTTAGACAGGGGGCAGATACGCAGTATTTT. Translating gives CASSLRQGADTQYF.

The CDR3 region has the DNA TGTGCCAGCAGCTTGGTATTAGAACTCATGAACACTGAAGCTTTCTTT. Translation gives CASSLVLELMNTEAFF. The chain employs TRBV5-5 and TRBJ1-1; D ambiguous. The CDR3 sequence is 16 residues long. CDR1 and CDR2 (germline): SGHKS, YYEKEE (reference sequence). V lost 0 bases and J 0 bases, leaving 12 bases between the germline ends. Combining the CDR3 with reference TRBV5-5 and TRBJ1-1 gives the whole variable domain DAGVTQSPTHLIKTRGQQVTLRCSPISGHKSVSWYQQVLGQGPQFIFQYYEKEERGRGNFPDRFSARQFPNYSSELNVNALLLGDSALYLCASSLVLELMNTEAFFGQGTRLTVV.

The V call is TRBV7-8, the J call TRBJ2-5; 15 bases line up with TRBD2. Trimming removed 3 bases from V and 5 bases from J; junction bases left unmatched: 7. The CDR3 totals 17 residues. CDR1 is SGHVS and CDR2 is FQNEAQ in the germline V gene. This CDR3 reads CASSFRTSGRGAETQYF. In DNA form, the CDR3 reads TGTGCCAGCAGCTTCCGGACTAGCGGGAGGGGGGCGGAGACCCAGTACTTC.